The 19 T cell receptor beta chains below come from one sample, sequenced in a study of T cells in Graves' hyperthyroidism and ophthalmopathy (dated by TCRdb to between 2018 and 2021). Library method: multiplex PCR. Sequencing was carried out with an Illumina HiSeq 2000. The TCR beta CDR3 regions were amplified from the RNA transcripts. A first-round RT-PCR of the TCR CDR3 used the HTBI primer set with the Qiagen OneStep RT-PCR kit. The public reads were reprocessed in TCRdb via fastp at Q25 and MiXCR, keeping in-frame beta chains. Each entry is one CDR3 protein sequence, shown with its most common DNA and genes. Present in this sample are about 270,000 distinct CDR3 sequences, approximately 20% of which were seen just once. Together, the top ten hold over 55% of the sample. Sequencing was performed on blood. These receptor sequences come from a man between 25 and 39 years old with Graves' ophthalmopathy.

The chain links TRBV29-1 to TRBJ2-1; D gene uncertain. The CDR3 has 11 residues. Germline CDR1 SQVTM, CDR2 ANQGSEA. V lost 3 bases and J 8 bases, leaving 8 bases between the germline ends. CDR3: CSVERTDEQFF. In DNA form, the CDR3 reads TGCAGCGTTGAGAGAACAGATGAGCAGTTCTTC.

This clonotype has only a few counts. This chain joins TRBV20-1 and TRBJ2-1; 11 nucleotides match TRBD1. The ends lost 0 bases at V and 7 bases at J; junction bases unmatched: 5. Germline CDR1 is DFQATT and CDR2 is SNEGSKA (reference sequence). This CDR3 is built from 15 residues. The CDR3 spells CSARDGTGGRNEQFF. In DNA, the CDR3 is TGCAGTGCTAGAGATGGGACAGGGGGAAGAAATGAGCAGTTCTTC.

This clonotype was found a few times. CDR3 amino acids: CASSVTTGVHNEQFF. Here the CDR3 DNA reads TGTGCCAGCAGCGTAACCACAGGGGTCCACAATGAGCAGTTCTTC. V gene TRBV2 combines with J gene TRBJ2-1, with TRBD1 matching 7 bases. V gave up 6 bases and J gave up 5 bases; unmatched junction bases: 10. The CDR3 is 15 residues long. The germline V gene encodes CDR1 SNHLY and CDR2 FYNNEI.

This clonotype has only a few counts. J is TRBJ2-6 and V is TRBV19; 10 positions agree with TRBD2. CDR1 and CDR2 from the germline V gene are LNHDA and SQIVND (reference sequence). The CDR3 has 18 amino acids. Germline trimming cut 4 bases from V and 0 bases from J; bases unmatched to any gene: 6. The CDR3 here is CASSTSSGGRSGANVLTF. The CDR3 nucleotides are TGTGCCAGTAGTACATCTAGCGGGGGCCGCTCTGGGGCCAACGTCCTGACTTTC.

The chain recombines TRBV7-9 with TRBJ1-1; 8 nucleotides line up with TRBD1. Germline CDR1 SEHNR, CDR2 FQNEAQ (reference sequence). V dropped 1 base and J dropped 1; count of bases not matched to a gene: 2. The CDR3 runs 15 residues. The CDR3 loop reads CASSLVQGGNTEAFF. CDR3 in DNA: TGTGCCAGCAGCTTAGTACAGGGGGGGAACACTGAAGCTTTCTTT.

This clonotype was seen at least ten times. The chain couples TRBV6-1 to TRBJ1-1, with D maybe TRBD1 (5 bases). Trimming removed 6 bases from V and 0 bases from J, with 17 bases in between. The CDR3 length is 16 residues. Germline-derived CDR1 and CDR2 are MNHNS and SASEGT. The CDR3 DNA reads TGTGCCAGCAGCTCTAGACAGCCCTCTCTGAACACTGAAGCTTTCTTT. It yields the protein CASSSRQPSLNTEAFF.

This clonotype was detected only a few times. A read error is possible here, since a much larger clone lies one base away. The V call is TRBV6-1, the J call TRBJ1-5; unclear D gene. The CDR3 is 15 amino acids. CDR1 and CDR2 from the germline V gene are MNHNS and SASEGT. V lost 3 bases to trimming and J lost 8 bases, with 17 bases between them. The chain's CDR3 is CASSETRPLQKPQHF. For the CDR3, the DNA is TGTGCCAGCAGTGAGACGAGACCCCTGCAGAAGCCCCAGCATTTT.

In this sample, this clonotype turned up many times. The genes are TRBV20-1 and TRBJ2-3; 12 bases are a match to TRBD2. The V gene end was trimmed by 3 bases and the J gene end by 5 bases; junction bases not matched to a gene: 9. The CDR3 loop spans 16 amino acids. Germline values: CDR1 DFQATT, CDR2 SNEGSKA (reference sequence). The CDR3 bases are TGCAGTGCTAGTGGATCTAGCGGGAGGGCCTTAGATACGCAGTATTTT. Encoded protein: CSASGSSGRALDTQYF.

The chain links TRBV3-1 to TRBJ2-5; 7 bases fit TRBD2. V gave up 7 bases and J gave up 5 bases; unmatched junction bases: 10. The CDR3 is 14 residues long. Per germline, CDR1 LGHDT and CDR2 YNNKEL (reference sequence). The CDR3 reads CASTLTGGGETQYF. The CDR3 coding sequence is TGTGCCAGCACCCTTACGGGGGGTGGGGAGACCCAGTACTTC.

This clonotype was detected ten times or more. This chain links TRBV3-1 with TRBJ2-5; D is tentatively TRBD1 or TRBD2 (5 bases each). From germline, CDR1 is LGHDT and CDR2 YNNKEL (reference sequence). The CDR3 is 14 amino acids. Trimming removed 1 base at V and 5 bases at J, with 11 bases between. The CDR3: CASSQGGKAETQYF. The CDR3 region has the DNA TGTGCCAGCAGCCAAGGGGGGAAGGCGGAGACCCAGTACTTC.

A word on this clonotype: One end of the junction is discordant with germline, which a read error may explain. The J gene is TRBJ2-1, the V gene TRBV11-3, with a weak D call TRBD2 (5 bases). This CDR3 is 14 amino acids long. From germline, CDR1 is SGHNT and CDR2 YENEEA. The CDR3 DNA reads as TGTGCCAGCAGTTTAGTCGAGGGTCGCAATGAGCAGTTCTTC. Its translation is CASSLVEGRNEQFF.

In regard to this clonotype: Germline and junction disagree at one end, which may indicate a read error. V usage is TRBV3-1 and J usage is TRBJ1-5; no firm D call. The CDR3 contains 16 residues. Germline V gives CDR1 LGHDT, CDR2 YNNKEL (reference sequence). The CDR3 bases are TGTGCCAGCAGCCAAGGCAGTCTTTATAGCAGTCAGCCCCAGCATTTT. Its protein is CASSQGSLYSSQPQHF.

This clonotype has ten or more counts. The chain is built from TRBV7-9 and TRBJ1-1, with D possibly TRBD1 on 6 matching bases. Germline V gene sequence: CDR1 SEHNR, CDR2 FQNEAQ (reference sequence). CDR3 length equals 14 residues. Trimming took 5 bases from V and 0 from J, leaving 10 bases between them. The CDR3, as DNA: TGTGCCAGCAGCGCACAGGGTATGAACACTGAAGCTTTCTTT. It codes for CASSAQGMNTEAFF.

The chain has TRBV13 and TRBJ1-2; D remains ambiguous. CDR3 length equals 13 residues. Trimming shortened V by 1 base and J by 5 bases, and 8 bases separated the two germline ends. CDR1 PRHDT and CDR2 FYEKMQ come from the germline V gene (reference sequence). The CDR3 protein is CASSLEQRYGYTF. CDR3 coding DNA: TGTGCCAGCAGCTTAGAACAGAGATATGGCTACACCTTC.

This clonotype was counted a few times. V is TRBV6-1 and J is TRBJ1-5; D gene ambiguous. V was trimmed by 6 bases and J by 2 bases, leaving 8 bases between them. Germline CDR1 reads MNHNS; CDR2 reads SASEGT. The CDR3 loop spans 13 amino acids. CDR3 loop: CASRDPGNQPQHF. In nucleotides, the CDR3 is TGTGCCAGCAGGGACCCTGGCAATCAGCCCCAGCATTTT.

The genes are TRBV2 and TRBJ2-5, with 7 bases fitting TRBD2. V lost 9 bases to trimming and J lost 1 base; unmatched junction nucleotides: 5. CDR1 and CDR2 (germline): SNHLY, FYNNEI. The length of the CDR3 is 13 residues. This CDR3 is CARGSSGQETQYF. CDR3 coding DNA: TGTGCCAGGGGATCTAGCGGCCAAGAGACCCAGTACTTC.

This clonotype came up a few times. The chain joins TRBV12-3 or TRBV12-4 to TRBJ1-3; D is possibly TRBD1 (5 bases). CDR3 length: 16 amino acids. V was cut by 6 bases and J by 1 base, with 16 bases left in between. The CDR3 reads CASRPPGLRSGNTIYF. As DNA, the CDR3 is TGTGCCAGCAGACCACCGGGACTAAGATCTGGAAACACCATATATTTT.

This clonotype was found a few times. The rearrangement links TRBV30 to TRBJ2-2, with D hard to call. Looked up from germline, CDR1 is GTSNPN and CDR2 is SVGIG (reference sequence). There are 13 residues in the CDR3. V shed 1 base and J shed 5 bases, with 8 bases lying between them. The CDR3 reads CAWSGSATGELFF. CDR3 nucleotide sequence: TGTGCCTGGAGTGGTTCGGCAACCGGGGAGCTGTTTTTT.

This clonotype showed up just a few times. The V call is TRBV9, the J call TRBJ1-2, with TRBD1 as a possible D gene (6 bases). The CDR3 runs to 15 residues. Trimming cost V 0 bases and J 3 bases, with 12 bases left between them. CDR1 and CDR2 (germline): SGDLS, YYNGEE. The chain's CDR3 is CASSVGGQGYYGYTF. The CDR3 DNA reads TGTGCCAGCAGCGTAGGTGGGCAGGGGTACTATGGCTACACCTTC.